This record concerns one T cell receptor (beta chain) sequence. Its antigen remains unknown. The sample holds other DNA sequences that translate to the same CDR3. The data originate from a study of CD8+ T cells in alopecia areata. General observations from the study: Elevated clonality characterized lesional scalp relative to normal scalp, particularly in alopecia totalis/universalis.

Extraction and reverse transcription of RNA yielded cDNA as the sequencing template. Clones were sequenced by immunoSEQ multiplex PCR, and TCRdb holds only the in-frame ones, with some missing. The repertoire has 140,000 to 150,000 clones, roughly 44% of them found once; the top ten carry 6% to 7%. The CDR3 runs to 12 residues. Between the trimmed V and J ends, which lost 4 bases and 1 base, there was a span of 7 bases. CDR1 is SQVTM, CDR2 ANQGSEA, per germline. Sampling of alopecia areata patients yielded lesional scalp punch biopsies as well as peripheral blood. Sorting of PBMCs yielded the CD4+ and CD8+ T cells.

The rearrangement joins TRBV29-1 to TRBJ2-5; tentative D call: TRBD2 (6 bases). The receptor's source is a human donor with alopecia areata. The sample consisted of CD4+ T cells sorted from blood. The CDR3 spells CSVGDSQETQYF. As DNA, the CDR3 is TGCAGCGTTGGGGACTCCCAAGAGACCCAGTACTTC.